Listed below are T cell receptor beta chains from one sample, sequenced in a study of regulatory T cells in long-lasting Graves disease. TCRdb independently ran MiXCR on the multiplex PCR reads; one entry per CDR3 protein. Of 440,000 or so distinct CDR3 sequences in the sample, 15% to 20% were seen once. This sample also appeared in a second study, on T cells in Graves' hyperthyroidism and ophthalmopathy.

The sequences come from peripheral blood mononuclear cells (PBMCs), collected at new diagnosis, from a patient treated with antithyroid drugs. The receptors derive from a woman younger than 45 with Graves disease. CDR3s include the opening cysteine and the closing phenylalanine or tryptophan.

V: TRBV19; CDR3: CASTASGGQETQYF
V: TRBV7-7; CDR3: CASSLLRDNSYEQYF
V: TRBV9; CDR3: CASSVAGYEQFF
V: TRBV29-1; CDR3: CSVRQRGGTNTGELFF
V: TRBV27; CDR3: CASSQVGDYGYTF
V: TRBV19; CDR3: CASMKDPSQENEQFF
V: TRBV7-3; CDR3: CASSITGDHEQYF
V: TRBV20-1; CDR3: CSASGNGYTF
V: TRBV19; CDR3: CASSSQGVNTEAFF
V: TRBV7-8; CDR3: CASTLPGASYEAFF
V: TRBV20-1; CDR3: CSARDLSGGPSEKLFF
V: TRBV7-2; CDR3: CASSLYQREGKQFF
V: TRBV6-1; CDR3: CASSRTSGSKNEQFF
V: TRBV6-1; CDR3: CASSKRQGAPSYGYTF
V: TRBV7-9; CDR3: CAGGDTQYF
V: TRBV7-9; CDR3: CASSLDSAISYEQYF
V: TRBV5-5; CDR3: CASSLEWGGEQFF
V: TRBV5-4; CDR3: CASSPTSGRARNEQYF
V: TRBV6-5; CDR3: CASSYPRGLRNQPQHF
V: TRBV6-1; CDR3: CASSWGTSGEETQYF